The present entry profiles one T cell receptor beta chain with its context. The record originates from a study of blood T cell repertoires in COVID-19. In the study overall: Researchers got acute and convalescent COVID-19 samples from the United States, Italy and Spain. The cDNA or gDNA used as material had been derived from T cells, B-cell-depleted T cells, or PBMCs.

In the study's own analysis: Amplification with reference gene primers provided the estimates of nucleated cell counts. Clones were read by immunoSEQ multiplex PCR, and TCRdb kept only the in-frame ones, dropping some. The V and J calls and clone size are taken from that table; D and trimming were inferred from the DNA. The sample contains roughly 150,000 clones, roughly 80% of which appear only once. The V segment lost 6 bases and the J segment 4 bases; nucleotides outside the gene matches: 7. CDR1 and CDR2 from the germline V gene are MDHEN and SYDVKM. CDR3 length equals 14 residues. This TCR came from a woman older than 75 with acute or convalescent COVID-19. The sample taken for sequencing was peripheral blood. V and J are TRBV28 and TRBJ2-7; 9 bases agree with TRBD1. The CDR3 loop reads CASSEQGARYEQYF. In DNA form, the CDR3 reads TGTGCCAGCAGCGAACAGGGGGCGAGGTACGAGCAGTACTTC. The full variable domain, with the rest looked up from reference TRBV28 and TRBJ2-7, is DVKVTQSSRYLVKRTGEKVFLECVQDMDHENMFWYRQDPGLGLRLIYFSYDVKMKEKGDIPEGYSVSREKKERFSLILESASTNQTSMYLCASSEQGARYEQYFGPGTRLTVT.